Detailed here is one T cell receptor beta chain. The CDR3 loop spans 14 amino acids. Germline CDR1 GTSNPN, CDR2 SVGIG (reference sequence). J was trimmed by 7 bases and V by 8 bases; bases with no gene match: 15. Profiled with immunoSEQ multiplex PCR; TCRdb holds only in-frame clones, not every one. The repertoire has around 81,000 clones, about 80% of them found once; the top ten carry around 3%. These data are taken from a study of neoadjuvant anti-PD-1 for oral cavity cancer. Patients had newly diagnosed, untreated stage II-IVA oral cavity squamous cell carcinoma. The rearrangement uses TRBV30 and TRBJ1-2, with 8 bases identical to TRBD1. This sequence originates from a person aged 35 to 85 with oral cavity squamous cell carcinoma. The specimen comprised PBMCs, sampled before nivolumab (anti-PD-1) treatment. The CDR3 DNA reads as TGTGCCGATTCCCCGACTCAGGGGGCTTCTGGCTACACCTTC. It codes for CADSPTQGASGYTF.